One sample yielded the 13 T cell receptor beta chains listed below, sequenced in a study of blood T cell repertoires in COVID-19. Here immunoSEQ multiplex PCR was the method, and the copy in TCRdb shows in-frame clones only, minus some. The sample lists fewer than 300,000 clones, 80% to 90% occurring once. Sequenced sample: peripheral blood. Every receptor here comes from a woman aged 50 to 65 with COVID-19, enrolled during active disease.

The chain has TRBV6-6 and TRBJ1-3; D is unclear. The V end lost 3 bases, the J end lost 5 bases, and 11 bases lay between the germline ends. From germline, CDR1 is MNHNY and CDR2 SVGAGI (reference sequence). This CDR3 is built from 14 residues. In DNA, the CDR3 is TGTGCCAGCAGTTATCTAGAGGGTAGAAACACCATATATTTT. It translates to CASSYLEGRNTIYF.

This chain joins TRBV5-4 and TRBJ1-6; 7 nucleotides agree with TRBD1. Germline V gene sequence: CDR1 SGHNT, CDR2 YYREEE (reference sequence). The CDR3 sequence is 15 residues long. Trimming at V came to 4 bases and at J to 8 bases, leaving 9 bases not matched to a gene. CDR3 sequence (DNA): TGTGCCAGCAGCGCTTACAGGGGTGAACATTCACCCCTCCACTTT. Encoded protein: CASSAYRGEHSPLHF.

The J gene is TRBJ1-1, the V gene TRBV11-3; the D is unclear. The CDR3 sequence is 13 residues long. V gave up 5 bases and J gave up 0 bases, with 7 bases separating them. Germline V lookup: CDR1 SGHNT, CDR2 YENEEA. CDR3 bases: TGTGCCAGCAGCCCTATAGTGAACACTGAAGCTTTCTTT. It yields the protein CASSPIVNTEAFF.

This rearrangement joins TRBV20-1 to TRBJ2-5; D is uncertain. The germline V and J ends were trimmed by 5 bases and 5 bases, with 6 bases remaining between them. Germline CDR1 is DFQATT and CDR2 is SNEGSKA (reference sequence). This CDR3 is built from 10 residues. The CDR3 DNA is TGCAGTGCTCGGTTTGAGACCCAGTACTTC. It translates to CSARFETQYF.

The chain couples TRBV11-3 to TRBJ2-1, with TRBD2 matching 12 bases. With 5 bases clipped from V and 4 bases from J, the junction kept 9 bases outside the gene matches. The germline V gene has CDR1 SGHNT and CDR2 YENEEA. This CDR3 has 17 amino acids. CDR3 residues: CASSLGTSGPGYNEQFF. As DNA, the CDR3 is TGTGCCAGCAGCCTAGGGACTAGCGGGCCGGGGTACAATGAGCAGTTCTTC.

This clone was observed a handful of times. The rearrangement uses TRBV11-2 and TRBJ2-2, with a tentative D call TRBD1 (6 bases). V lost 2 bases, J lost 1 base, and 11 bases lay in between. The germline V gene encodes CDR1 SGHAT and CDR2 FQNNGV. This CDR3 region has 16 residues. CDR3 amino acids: CASSLPGQMNTGELFF. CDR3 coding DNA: TGTGCCAGCAGCTTACCGGGACAAATGAACACCGGGGAGCTGTTTTTT.

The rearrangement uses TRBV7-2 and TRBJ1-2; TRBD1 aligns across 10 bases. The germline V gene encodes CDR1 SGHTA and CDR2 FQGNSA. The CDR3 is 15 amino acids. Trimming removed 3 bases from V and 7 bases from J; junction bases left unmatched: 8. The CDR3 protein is CASSFNRDRGRGYTF. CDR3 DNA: TGTGCCAGCAGCTTTAACCGGGACAGGGGCCGTGGCTACACCTTC.

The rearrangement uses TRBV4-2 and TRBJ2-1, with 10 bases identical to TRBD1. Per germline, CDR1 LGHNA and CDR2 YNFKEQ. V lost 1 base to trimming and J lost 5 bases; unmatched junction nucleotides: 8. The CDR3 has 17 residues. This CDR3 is CASSQAGTGVYNNEQFF. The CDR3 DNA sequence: TGTGCCAGCAGCCAAGCCGGGACAGGGGTTTATAACAATGAGCAGTTCTTC.

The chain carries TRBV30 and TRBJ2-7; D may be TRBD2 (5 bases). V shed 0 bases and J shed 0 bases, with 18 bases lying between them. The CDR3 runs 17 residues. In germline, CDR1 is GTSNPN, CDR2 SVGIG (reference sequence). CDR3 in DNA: TGTGCCTGGAGTGTACCCGCTGGGCGGGCTAGCTCCTACGAGCAGTACTTC. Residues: CAWSVPAGRASSYEQYF.

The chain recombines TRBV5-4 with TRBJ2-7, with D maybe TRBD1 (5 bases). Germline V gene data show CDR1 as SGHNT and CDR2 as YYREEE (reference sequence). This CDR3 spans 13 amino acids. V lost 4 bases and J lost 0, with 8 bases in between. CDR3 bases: TGTGCCAGCAGCCGACAGAACTCCTACGAGCAGTACTTC. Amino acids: CASSRQNSYEQYF.

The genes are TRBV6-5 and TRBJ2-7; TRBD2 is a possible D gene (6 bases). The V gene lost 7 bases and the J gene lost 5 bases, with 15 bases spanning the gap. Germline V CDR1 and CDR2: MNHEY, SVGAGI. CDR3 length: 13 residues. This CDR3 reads CASTGPGRNEQYF. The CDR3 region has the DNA TGTGCCAGCACTGGCCCAGGGAGGAACGAGCAGTACTTC.

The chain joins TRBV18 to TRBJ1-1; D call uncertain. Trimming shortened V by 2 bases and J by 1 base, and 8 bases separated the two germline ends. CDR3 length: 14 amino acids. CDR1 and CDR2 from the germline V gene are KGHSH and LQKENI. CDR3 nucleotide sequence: TGTGCCAGCTCACCAACAGTTACGAACACTGAAGCTTTCTTT. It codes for CASSPTVTNTEAFF. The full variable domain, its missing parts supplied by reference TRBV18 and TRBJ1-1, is NAGVMQNPRHLVRRRGQEARLRCSPMKGHSHVYWYRQLPEEGLKFMVYLQKENIIDESGMPKERFSAEFPKEGPSILRIQQVVRGDSAAYFCASSPTVTNTEAFFGQGTRLTVV.

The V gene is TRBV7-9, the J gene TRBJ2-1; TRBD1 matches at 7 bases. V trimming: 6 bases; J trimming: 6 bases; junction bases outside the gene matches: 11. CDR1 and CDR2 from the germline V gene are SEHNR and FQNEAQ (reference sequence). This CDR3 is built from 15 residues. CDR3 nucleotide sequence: TGTGCCAGCAGTTCCCGACAGGGAATTGGCAATGAGCAGTTCTTC. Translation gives CASSSRQGIGNEQFF.